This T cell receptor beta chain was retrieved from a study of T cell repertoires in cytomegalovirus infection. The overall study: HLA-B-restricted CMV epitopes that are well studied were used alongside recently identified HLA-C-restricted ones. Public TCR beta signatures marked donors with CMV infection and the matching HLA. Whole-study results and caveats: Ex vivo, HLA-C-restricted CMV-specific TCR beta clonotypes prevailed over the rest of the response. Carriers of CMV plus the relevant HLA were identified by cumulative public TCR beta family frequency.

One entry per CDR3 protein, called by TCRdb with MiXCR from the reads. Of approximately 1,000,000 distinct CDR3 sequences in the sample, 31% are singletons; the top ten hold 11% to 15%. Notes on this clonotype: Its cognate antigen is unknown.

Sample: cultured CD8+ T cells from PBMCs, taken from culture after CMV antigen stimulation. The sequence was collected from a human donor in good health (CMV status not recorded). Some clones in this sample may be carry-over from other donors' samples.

CDR3 protein: CASSSWTGHYGELFF. DNA for the CDR3: TGTGCCAGTAGTAGTTGGACAGGGCACTACGGGGAGCTGTTTTTT. This chain joins TRBV19 and TRBJ2-2; 8 positions agree with TRBD1. The trim removed 4 bases at V and 7 bases at J, leaving 8 bases unmatched. Per germline, CDR1 LNHDA and CDR2 SQIVND (reference sequence). This CDR3 is 15 amino acids long.